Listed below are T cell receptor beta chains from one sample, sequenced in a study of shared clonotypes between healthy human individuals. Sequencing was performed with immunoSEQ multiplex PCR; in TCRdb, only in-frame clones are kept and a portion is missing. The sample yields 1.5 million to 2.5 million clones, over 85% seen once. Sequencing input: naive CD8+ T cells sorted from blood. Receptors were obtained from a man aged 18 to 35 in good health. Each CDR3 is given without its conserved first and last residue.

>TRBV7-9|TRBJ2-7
ASIPGATDSYEQY
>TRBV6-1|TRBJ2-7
ASSGLGVLTSYEQY
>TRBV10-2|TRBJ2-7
ASSELGAEHEQY
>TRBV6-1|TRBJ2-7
ASSHSQGTYEQY
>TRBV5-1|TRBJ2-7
ASSLAPRYEQY
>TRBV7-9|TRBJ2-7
ASSPTAGGPYEQY
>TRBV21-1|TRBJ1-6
ASTPRVGDSPLH
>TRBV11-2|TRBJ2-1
ASSLLAGGSEQF
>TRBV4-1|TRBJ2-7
ASSQEARFTYEQY
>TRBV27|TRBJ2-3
ASSLPGPGTDTQY
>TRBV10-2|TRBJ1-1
ASSESRMNTEAF
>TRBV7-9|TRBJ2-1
ASSPPGGHNEQF
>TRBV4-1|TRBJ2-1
ASSQTRQALNEQF
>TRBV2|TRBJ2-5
ASGSLDRLETQY
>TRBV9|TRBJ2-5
ASSTGTSEETQY
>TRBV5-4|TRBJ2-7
ASSLGDSSYEQY
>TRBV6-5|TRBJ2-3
ASTEGGDTQY
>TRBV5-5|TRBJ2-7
ASSLDRGPYEQY
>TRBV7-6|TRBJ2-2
ASSLLEWSGELF
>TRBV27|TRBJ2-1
ASSLVGWGGGNEQF
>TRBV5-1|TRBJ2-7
ASSLVGQGGDEQY
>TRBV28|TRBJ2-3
ASLEGGGTDTQY
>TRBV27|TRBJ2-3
ASSFRGMSTDTQY
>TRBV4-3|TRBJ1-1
ASSHTEGNNEAF
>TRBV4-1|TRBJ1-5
ASSQGGASNQPQH
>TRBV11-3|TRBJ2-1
ASSLDRANEQF
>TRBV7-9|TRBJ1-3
ASTPILPDSGNTIY
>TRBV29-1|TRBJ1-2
SVDLENYGYT
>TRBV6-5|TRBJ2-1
ASSRGESYNEQF
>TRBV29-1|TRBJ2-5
SVERGEYQETQY
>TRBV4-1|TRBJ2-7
ASSPKGGRGSTYEQY
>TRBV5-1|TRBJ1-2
ASSLDGDGYT
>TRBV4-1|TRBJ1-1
ASSQGDWTEAF
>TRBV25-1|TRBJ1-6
ASSESLNSPLH
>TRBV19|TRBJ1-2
ASTPGQGFYYGYT
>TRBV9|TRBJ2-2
ASSPGLAGGSNTGELF
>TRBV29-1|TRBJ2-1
SVEDRSSYNEQF
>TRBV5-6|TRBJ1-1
ASSFGTANTEAF
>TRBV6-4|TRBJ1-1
ASSELGEAF
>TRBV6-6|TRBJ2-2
ASSYPTDSNTGELF